This T cell receptor (beta chain) came from a study of CD8+ T cells in alopecia areata. TCR sequencing used cDNA made by reverse transcription of extracted RNA. Sequenced by immunoSEQ multiplex PCR; TCRdb stores in-frame clones only, minus some. This sample has about 210,000 clones, with 64% found just once. Treatment of the sample: oral pan-JAK inhibitor, 5-10 mg twice daily. The material was CD4+ T cells sorted from blood, obtained at week 4, from a patient treated with tofacitinib. This receptor was taken from a human donor with alopecia areata.

CDR3 in DNA: TGTGCCAGCAGCTCGATACGGAACACCGGGGAGCTGTTTTTT. This gives the protein CASSSIRNTGELFF. The V call is TRBV5-4, the J call TRBJ2-2, with D hard to call. V was clipped by 3 bases and J by 1 base, with 7 bases between them. Germline-derived CDR1 and CDR2 are SGHNT and YYREEE (reference sequence). This CDR3 region has 14 residues.